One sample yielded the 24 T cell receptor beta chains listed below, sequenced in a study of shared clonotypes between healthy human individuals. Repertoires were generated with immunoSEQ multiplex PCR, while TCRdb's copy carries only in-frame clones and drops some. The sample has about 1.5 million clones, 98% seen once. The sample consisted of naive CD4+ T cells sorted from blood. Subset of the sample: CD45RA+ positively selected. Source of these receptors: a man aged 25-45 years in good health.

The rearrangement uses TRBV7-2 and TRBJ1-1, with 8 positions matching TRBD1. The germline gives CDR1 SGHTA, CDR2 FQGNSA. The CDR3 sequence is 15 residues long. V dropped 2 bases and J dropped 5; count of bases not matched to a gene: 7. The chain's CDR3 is CASSLWAGGQTEAFF. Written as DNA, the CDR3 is TGTGCCAGCAGCTTATGGGCAGGGGGCCAGACTGAAGCTTTCTTT.

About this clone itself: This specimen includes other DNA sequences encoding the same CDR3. CDR3 coding DNA: TGTGCCAGCAGCTTGCTAGCGGGAGCGAACACCGGGGAGCTGTTTTTT. Protein product: CASSLLAGANTGELFF. The chain combines TRBV7-3 with TRBJ2-2; 10 bases agree with TRBD2. Germline lookup yields CDR1 SGHTA and CDR2 FQGTGA. The CDR3 is 16 amino acids. Trimming at V came to 3 bases and at J to 0 bases, leaving 1 base not matched to a gene. Full variable domain (rest looked up from reference TRBV7-3 and TRBJ2-2): GAGVSQTPSNKVTEKGKYVELRCDPISGHTALYWYRQSLGQGPEFLIYFQGTGAADDSGLPNDRFFAVRPEGSVSTLKIQRTERGDSAVYLCASSLLAGANTGELFFGEGSRLTVL.

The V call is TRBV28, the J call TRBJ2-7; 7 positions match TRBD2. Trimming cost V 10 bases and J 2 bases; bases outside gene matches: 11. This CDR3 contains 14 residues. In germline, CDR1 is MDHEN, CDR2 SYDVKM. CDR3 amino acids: CATQAGRVPYEQYF. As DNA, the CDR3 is TGTGCCACCCAAGCAGGGAGGGTCCCCTACGAGCAGTACTTC.

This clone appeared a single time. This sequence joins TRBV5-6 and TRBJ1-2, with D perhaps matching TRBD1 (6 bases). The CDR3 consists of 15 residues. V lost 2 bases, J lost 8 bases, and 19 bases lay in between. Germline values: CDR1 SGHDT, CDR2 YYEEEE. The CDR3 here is CASSFDRLGLQGYTF. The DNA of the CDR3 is TGTGCCAGCAGCTTCGACAGGCTGGGGTTGCAGGGCTACACCTTC.

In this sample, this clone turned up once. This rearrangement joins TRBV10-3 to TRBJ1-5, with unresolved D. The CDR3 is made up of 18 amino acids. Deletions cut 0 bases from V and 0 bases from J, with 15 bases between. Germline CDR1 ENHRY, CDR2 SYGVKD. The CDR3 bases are TGTGCCATCAGTGAGTCGATCCAGCCAGACTATAGCAATCAGCCCCAGCATTTT. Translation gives CAISESIQPDYSNQPQHF.

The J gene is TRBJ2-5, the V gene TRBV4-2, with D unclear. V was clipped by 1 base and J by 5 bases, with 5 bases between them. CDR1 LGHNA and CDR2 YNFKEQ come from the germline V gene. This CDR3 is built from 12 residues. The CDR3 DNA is TGTGCCAGCAGCCAAGGGGCGGAGACCCAGTACTTC. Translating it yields CASSQGAETQYF.

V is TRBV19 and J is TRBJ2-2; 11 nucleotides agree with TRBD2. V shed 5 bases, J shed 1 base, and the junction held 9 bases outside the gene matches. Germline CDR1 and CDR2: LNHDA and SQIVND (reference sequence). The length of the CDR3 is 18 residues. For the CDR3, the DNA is TGTGCCAGTAGTTTCCCGGGACTAGCGGATGGGAACACCGGGGAGCTGTTTTTT. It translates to CASSFPGLADGNTGELFF.

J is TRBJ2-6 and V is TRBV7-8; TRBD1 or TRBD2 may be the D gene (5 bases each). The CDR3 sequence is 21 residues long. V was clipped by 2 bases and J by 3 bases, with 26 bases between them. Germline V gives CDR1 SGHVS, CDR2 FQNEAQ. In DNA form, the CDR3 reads TGTGCCAGCAGCTTAAGGGTCCGGGGAGAACCTGGGGGTGATGGGGCCAACGTCCTGACTTTC. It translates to CASSLRVRGEPGGDGANVLTF.

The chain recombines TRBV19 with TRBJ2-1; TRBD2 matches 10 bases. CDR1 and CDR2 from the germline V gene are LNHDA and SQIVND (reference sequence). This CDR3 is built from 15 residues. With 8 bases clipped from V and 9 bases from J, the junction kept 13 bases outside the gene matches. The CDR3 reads CASSSLAGAFGEQFF. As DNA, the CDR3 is TGTGCCAGTTCCAGCCTAGCGGGAGCGTTCGGTGAGCAGTTCTTC.

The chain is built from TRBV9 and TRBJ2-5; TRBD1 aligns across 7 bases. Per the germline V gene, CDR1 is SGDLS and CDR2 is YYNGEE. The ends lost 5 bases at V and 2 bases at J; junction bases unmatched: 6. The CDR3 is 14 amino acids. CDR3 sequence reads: CASSRDSGQETQYF. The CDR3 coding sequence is TGTGCCAGCAGTCGGGACAGCGGACAAGAGACCCAGTACTTC.

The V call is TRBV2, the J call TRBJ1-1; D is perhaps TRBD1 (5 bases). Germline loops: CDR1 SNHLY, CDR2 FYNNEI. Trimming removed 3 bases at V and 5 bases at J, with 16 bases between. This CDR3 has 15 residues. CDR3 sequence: CASSDGGITGTEAFF. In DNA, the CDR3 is TGTGCCAGCAGTGACGGGGGTATAACTGGTACTGAAGCTTTCTTT.

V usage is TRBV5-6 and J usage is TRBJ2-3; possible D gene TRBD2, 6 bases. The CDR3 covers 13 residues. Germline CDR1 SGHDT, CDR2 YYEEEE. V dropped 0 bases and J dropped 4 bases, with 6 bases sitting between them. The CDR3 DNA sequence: TGTGCCAGCAGCTTGGGACTAGCAGATACGCAGTATTTT. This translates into CASSLGLADTQYF.

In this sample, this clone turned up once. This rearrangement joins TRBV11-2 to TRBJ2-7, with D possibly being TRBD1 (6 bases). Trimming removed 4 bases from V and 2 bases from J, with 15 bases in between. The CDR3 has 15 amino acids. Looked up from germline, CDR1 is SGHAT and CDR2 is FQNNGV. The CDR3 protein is CASSSIGQNPYEQYF. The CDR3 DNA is TGTGCCAGCAGCTCAATAGGACAGAATCCCTACGAGCAGTACTTC. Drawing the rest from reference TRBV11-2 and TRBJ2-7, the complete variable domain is EAGVAQSPRYKIIEKRQSVAFWCNPISGHATLYWYQQILGQGPKLLIQFQNNGVVDDSQLPKDRFSAERLKGVDSTLKIQPAKLEDSAVYLCASSSIGQNPYEQYFGPGTRLTVT.

The CDR3 coding sequence is TGCAGCGGGGAGCTGATTCGCACAGATACGCAGTATTTT. Amino acids: CSGELIRTDTQYF. The V gene is TRBV29-1, the J gene TRBJ2-3; TRBD2 might be the D (5 bases). The V gene's germline CDR1 is SQVTM and CDR2 ANQGSEA. The V end lost 7 bases, the J end lost 1 base, and 12 bases lay between the germline ends. The CDR3 runs 13 residues.

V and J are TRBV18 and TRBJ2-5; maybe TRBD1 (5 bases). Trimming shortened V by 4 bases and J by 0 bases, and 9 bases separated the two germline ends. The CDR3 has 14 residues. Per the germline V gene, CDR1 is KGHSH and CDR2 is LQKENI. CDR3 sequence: CASSLMTDQETQYF. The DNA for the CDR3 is TGTGCCAGCTCACTAATGACAGACCAAGAGACCCAGTACTTC.

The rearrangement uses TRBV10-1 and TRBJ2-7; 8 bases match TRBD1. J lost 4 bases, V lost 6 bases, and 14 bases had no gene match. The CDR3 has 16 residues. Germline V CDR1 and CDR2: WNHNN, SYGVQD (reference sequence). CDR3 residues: CASSGARGQGKYEQYF. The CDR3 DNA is TGCGCCAGCAGCGGAGCCAGGGGGCAGGGGAAGTACGAGCAGTACTTC.

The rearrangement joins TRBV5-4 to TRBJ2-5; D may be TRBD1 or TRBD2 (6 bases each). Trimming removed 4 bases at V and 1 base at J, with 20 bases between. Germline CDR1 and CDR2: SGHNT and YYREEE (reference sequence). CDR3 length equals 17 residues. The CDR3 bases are TGTGCCAGCAGCCCTCGTGGAACTAGCAGGGGCCAAGAGACCCAGTACTTC. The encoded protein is CASSPRGTSRGQETQYF. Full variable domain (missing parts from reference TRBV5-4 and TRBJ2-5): ETGVTQSPTHLIKTRGQQVTLRCSSQSGHNTVSWYQQALGQGPQFIFQYYREEENGRGNFPPRFSGLQFPNYSSELNVNALELDDSALYLCASSPRGTSRGQETQYFGPGTRLLVL.

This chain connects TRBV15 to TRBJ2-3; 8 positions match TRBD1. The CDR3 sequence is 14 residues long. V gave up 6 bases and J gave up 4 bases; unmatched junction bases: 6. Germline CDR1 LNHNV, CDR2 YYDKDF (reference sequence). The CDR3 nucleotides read TGTGCCACCAGTGACAGGGGTGCCGCAGATACGCAGTATTTT. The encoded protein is CATSDRGAADTQYF.

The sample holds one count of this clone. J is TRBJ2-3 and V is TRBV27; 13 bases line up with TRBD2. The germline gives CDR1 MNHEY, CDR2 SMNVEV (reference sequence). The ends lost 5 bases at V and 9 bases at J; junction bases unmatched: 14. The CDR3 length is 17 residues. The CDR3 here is CASSTPSLAGGPGTQYF. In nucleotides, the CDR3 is TGTGCCAGCAGTACTCCCTCACTAGCGGGAGGGCCTGGAACGCAGTATTTT.

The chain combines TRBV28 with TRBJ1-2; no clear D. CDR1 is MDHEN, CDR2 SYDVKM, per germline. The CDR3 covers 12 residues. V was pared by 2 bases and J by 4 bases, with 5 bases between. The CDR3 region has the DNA TGTGCCAGCAGTTTACCTAGCTATGGCTACACCTTC. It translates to CASSLPSYGYTF.

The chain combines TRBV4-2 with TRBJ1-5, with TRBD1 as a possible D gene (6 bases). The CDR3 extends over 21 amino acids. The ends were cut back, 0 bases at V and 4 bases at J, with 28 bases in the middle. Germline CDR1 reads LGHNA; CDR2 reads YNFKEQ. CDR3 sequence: CASSQDPGGQDERHLNQPQHF. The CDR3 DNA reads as TGTGCCAGCAGCCAAGATCCCGGGGGCCAGGACGAAAGACACCTTAATCAGCCCCAGCATTTT.

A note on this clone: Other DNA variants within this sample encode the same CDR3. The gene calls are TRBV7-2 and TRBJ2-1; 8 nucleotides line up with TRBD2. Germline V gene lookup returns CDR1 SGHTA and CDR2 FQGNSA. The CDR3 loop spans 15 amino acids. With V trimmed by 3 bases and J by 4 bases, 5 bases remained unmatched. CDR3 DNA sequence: TGTGCCAGCAGCTTTGGGCTAGCGGGTTACAATGAGCAGTTCTTC. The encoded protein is CASSFGLAGYNEQFF.

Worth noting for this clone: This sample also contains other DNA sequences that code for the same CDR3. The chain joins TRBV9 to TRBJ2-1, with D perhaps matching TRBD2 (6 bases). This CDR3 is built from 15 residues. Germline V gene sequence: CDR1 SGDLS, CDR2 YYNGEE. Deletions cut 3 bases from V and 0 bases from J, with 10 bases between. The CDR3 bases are TGTGCCAGCAGCGCCCGGGGGAGCTCCTACAATGAGCAGTTCTTC. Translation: CASSARGSSYNEQFF.

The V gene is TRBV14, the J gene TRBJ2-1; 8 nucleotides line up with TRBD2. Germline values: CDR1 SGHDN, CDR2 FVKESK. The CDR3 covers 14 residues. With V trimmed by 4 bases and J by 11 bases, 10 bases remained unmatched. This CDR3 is CASSLWGAGAQQFF. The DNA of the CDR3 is TGTGCCAGCAGCCTCTGGGGAGCGGGAGCGCAGCAGTTCTTC.